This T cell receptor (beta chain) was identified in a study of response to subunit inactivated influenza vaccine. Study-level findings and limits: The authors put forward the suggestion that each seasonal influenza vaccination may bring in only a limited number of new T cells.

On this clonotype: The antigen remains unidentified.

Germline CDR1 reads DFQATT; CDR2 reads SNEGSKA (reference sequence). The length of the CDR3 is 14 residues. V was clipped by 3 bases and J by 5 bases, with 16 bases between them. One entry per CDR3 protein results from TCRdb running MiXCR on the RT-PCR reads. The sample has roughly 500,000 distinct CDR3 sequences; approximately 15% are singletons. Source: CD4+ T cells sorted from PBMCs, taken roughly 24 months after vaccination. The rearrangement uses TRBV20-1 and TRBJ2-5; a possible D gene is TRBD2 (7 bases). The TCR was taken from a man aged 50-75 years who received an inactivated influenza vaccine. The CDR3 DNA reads TGCAGTGCTAGGCGGGGGCCCCGTCCCGAGACCCAGTACTTC. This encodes CSARRGPRPETQYF.